This entry lists 5 T cell receptor beta chains sequenced from one sample in a study of shared clonotypes between healthy human individuals (TCRdb year 2020). The receptor library was made with the immunoSEQ multiplex PCR assay. As stored in TCRdb, this immuneACCESS dataset retains in-frame rearrangements with V and J assigned. A fraction of the clones does not appear; measured against another copy, unresolved V genes explain less than half of the discrepancy, and the remainder lacks a known reason. This sample holds millions of clones; around 90% were observed only once. The ten largest make up about 0.13% of the sample. What was sequenced was naive CD4+ T cells sorted from blood. The sample's cell subset or site label is to be understood as: CD45RA+ positively selected. The receptors derive from a man younger than 35 in good health.

The J gene is TRBJ1-6, the V gene TRBV4-1; the match to TRBD1 covers 9 bases. Unmatched junction bases numbered 1, after V lost 1 base and J lost 9 bases. CDR1 is MGHRA, CDR2 YSYEKL, per germline. The CDR3 is 14 residues long. In DNA, the CDR3 is TGCGCCAGCAGCCAAGGGACAGGGGCTTCACCCCTCCACTTT. Its protein product is CASSQGTGASPLHF.

This clone was counted a single time. The chain employs TRBV18 and TRBJ1-4; no clear D. The germline V gene has CDR1 KGHSH and CDR2 LQKENI. Trimming left V 0 bases short and J 8 bases short, with 10 bases between. The CDR3 runs 14 residues. The CDR3, as DNA: TGTGCCAGCTCACCACCTTCCCGGGCCGAAAAACTGTTTTTT. The encoded protein is CASSPPSRAEKLFF.

The chain has TRBV10-3 and TRBJ2-3; TRBD2 aligns across 12 bases. The CDR3 totals 19 residues. After removal of 3 bases from V and 6 bases from J, the junction contained 16 bases not matched to a gene. Germline V gene data show CDR1 as ENHRY and CDR2 as SYGVKD. DNA of the CDR3: TGTGCCATCAGTGATGGGTCTAGCGGGAGGGCCTCCAAGGGGGATACGCAGTATTTT. Translating gives CAISDGSSGRASKGDTQYF.

The chain is built from TRBV27 and TRBJ1-2; 8 bases are shared with TRBD1. The V gene end was trimmed by 6 bases and the J gene end by 7 bases; junction bases not matched to a gene: 10. The CDR3 is made up of 14 amino acids. Germline V gene lookup returns CDR1 MNHEY and CDR2 SMNVEV (reference sequence). DNA for the CDR3: TGTGCCAGCAGGCCCCAACAGGGGGTTGGTGGCTACACCTTC. This encodes CASRPQQGVGGYTF.

The rearrangement joins TRBV19 to TRBJ2-5, with TRBD2 identical over 9 bases. J was trimmed by 5 bases and V by 3 bases; bases with no gene match: 7. The CDR3 spans 15 residues. Looked up from germline, CDR1 is LNHDA and CDR2 is SQIVND (reference sequence). CDR3 DNA sequence: TGTGCCAGTAGTATCCAGCGGGGGGCCGGGGAGACCCAGTACTTC. It is translated as CASSIQRGAGETQYF.